Listed below are T cell receptor beta chains from one sample, sequenced in a study of Graves' ophthalmopathy and Graves' hyperthyroidism. One entry per CDR3 protein, called by TCRdb with MiXCR from the multiplex PCR reads. Among 650,000 to 900,000 distinct CDR3 sequences, 40% were seen once, and the ten largest hold approximately 43%. Sequences were obtained from peripheral blood. Receptor source: an adult man with Graves' ophthalmopathy. CDR3s include the opening cysteine and the closing phenylalanine or tryptophan. D genes are given only for firm matches. Clone size is stated in some rows and not others, as once, few, many or a class when expanded.

D,J,size,V,CDR3,DNA
-,TRBJ1-5,many,TRBV12-3/TRBV12-4,CASRYRDQPQHF,TGTGCCAGCCGCTACAGGGATCAGCCCCAGCATTTT
TRBD2,TRBJ2-7,-,TRBV29-1,CSFRLAGYEQYF,TGCAGCTTTAGGCTAGCGGGCTACGAGCAGTACTTC
TRBD2,TRBJ2-1,once,TRBV20-1,CSARDHRLAGGKNEQFF,TGCAGTGCTAGAGATCACAGACTAGCGGGAGGGAAAAATGAGCAGTTCTTC
TRBD2,TRBJ2-7,few,TRBV7-9,CASRSGTSSYYEQYF,TGTGCCAGCAGATCCGGGACTAGCAGTTACTACGAGCAGTACTTC
-,TRBJ1-1,-,TRBV10-3,CAISSMNTEAFF,TGTGCCATCAGTTCCATGAACACTGAAGCTTTCTTT
TRBD2,TRBJ2-5,many,TRBV10-3,CAISGGGTQETQYF,TGTGCCATCAGTGGGGGAGGGACCCAAGAGACCCAGTACTTC
TRBD1,TRBJ1-2,few,TRBV20-1,CSARPPGQLVGYTF,TGCAGTGCTAGACCCCCGGGACAGCTAGTTGGCTACACCTTC
TRBD2,TRBJ2-7,-,TRBV7-9,CASSPGLRTSASYEQYF,TGTGCCAGCAGCCCAGGACTTCGGACTAGCGCATCCTACGAGCAGTACTTC
-,TRBJ1-1,-,TRBV7-8,CASSQEIGGYTEAFF,TGTGCCAGCAGCCAAGAAATTGGGGGATACACTGAAGCTTTCTTT
-,TRBJ1-1,-,TRBV15,CATSRDFRGSLNTEAFF,TGTGCCACCAGCAGAGATTTTAGGGGATCGTTGAACACTGAAGCTTTCTTT
-,TRBJ1-2,many,TRBV7-9,CASSLVPGSHYGYTF,TGTGCCAGCAGCTTAGTACCGGGTTCCCACTATGGCTACACCTTC
-,TRBJ1-2,-,TRBV20-1,CSARPASGPGEANYGYTF,TGCAGTGCTAGGCCGGCTAGCGGGCCGGGGGAAGCTAACTATGGCTACACCTTC
-,TRBJ2-7,few,TRBV11-2,CASSLEAQDEQYF,TGTGCCAGCAGCTTAGAAGCCCAGGACGAGCAGTACTTC
-,TRBJ1-2,many,TRBV5-8,CASPHGAGNGADGYTF,TGTGCCAGTCCCCACGGCGCAGGGAACGGGGCAGATGGCTACACCTTC
-,TRBJ2-2,-,TRBV19,CASTRSGNTGELFF,TGTGCCAGTACAAGGTCAGGGAACACCGGGGAGCTGTTTTTT
TRBD1,TRBJ2-7,many,TRBV7-9,CASSLGQGGQYF,TGTGCCAGCAGCCTCGGACAGGGAGGGCAGTACTTC
-,TRBJ2-7,-,TRBV10-3,CAPTRDTTIAEQYF,TGTGCCCCGACGAGGGACACTACTATAGCTGAGCAGTACTTC
TRBD2,TRBJ2-7,many,TRBV14,CASSHLSGGQQYF,TGTGCCAGCAGCCACCTTTCGGGGGGACAGCAGTACTTC
-,TRBJ1-2,few,TRBV14,CASSQDIYYGYTF,TGTGCCAGCAGCCAAGATATATACTATGGCTACACCTTC
-,TRBJ2-3,-,TRBV15,CATSPGWSTDTQYF,TGTGCCACCAGCCCCGGGTGGAGCACAGATACGCAGTATTTT
TRBD1,TRBJ1-3,-,TRBV10-3,CAISYGQGGYGYTIYF,TGTGCCATCAGTTATGGACAGGGAGGCTATGGCTACACCATATATTTT
-,TRBJ2-5,-,TRBV6-5,CASSYRIGGHETQYF,TGTGCCAGCAGTTACAGGATCGGGGGCCACGAGACCCAGTACTTC
TRBD1,TRBJ2-5,-,TRBV25-1,CASSYSGQGGLDQETQYF,TGTGCCAGCAGTTACTCCGGACAGGGGGGACTAGACCAAGAGACCCAGTACTTC
-,TRBJ1-5,many,TRBV25-1,CASSDGGRNQPQHF,TGTGCCAGCAGTGATGGGGGGAGGAATCAGCCCCAGCATTTT
-,TRBJ1-2,few,TRBV6-1,CASSYSAVYGYTF,TGTGCCAGCAGTTACTCCGCAGTCTATGGCTACACCTTC
TRBD2,TRBJ2-2,once,TRBV9,CASSVAVSGLAGVRTGELFF,TGTGCCAGCAGCGTAGCGGTTTCGGGACTAGCGGGAGTCAGAACCGGGGAGCTGTTTTTT
-,TRBJ2-2,-,TRBV7-9,CASSFLNTGELFF,TGTGCCAGCAGCTTTCTGAACACCGGGGAGCTGTTTTTT
-,TRBJ1-2,few,TRBV30,CAWRGRNYGYTF,TGTGCCTGGAGAGGCAGAAACTATGGCTACACCTTC
TRBD1,TRBJ2-5,-,TRBV24-1,CATSDLKGTGRLETQYF,TGTGCCACCAGTGATTTAAAGGGGACAGGGCGCTTGGAGACCCAGTACTTC